A selection of T cell receptor beta chains follows, all from one sample in a study of blood T cell repertoires in COVID-19. Method: immunoSEQ multiplex PCR; TCRdb's copy keeps in-frame clones and lacks some. The data hold about 190,000 clones, with 80% observed a single time. Source material: peripheral blood. The source of these receptors is a man aged 60 to 69 with acute or convalescent COVID-19. The CDR3 runs from the conserved cysteine through the conserved F or W. Only part of the rows carry a size: once, few, many, or a class if the clone is expanded.

CDR3 length: 14
clone size: few
V gene: TRBV7-9
CDR3 protein: CASSLGGDKETQYF

CDR3 length: 18
clone size: .
V gene: TRBV4-2
CDR3 protein: CASSQDRGLAENTGELFF

CDR3 length: 16
clone size: .
V gene: TRBV3-1/TRBV3-2
CDR3 protein: CASSQWTSGSSETQYF

CDR3 length: 15
clone size: once
V gene: TRBV6-5
CDR3 protein: CASSYLAGKDQPQHF

CDR3 length: 15
clone size: .
V gene: TRBV2
CDR3 protein: CASSEREQGNTEAFF

CDR3 length: 18
clone size: .
V gene: TRBV19
CDR3 protein: CASSIQISRGGRSYEQYF

CDR3 length: 15
clone size: .
V gene: TRBV4-2
CDR3 protein: CASSQGPSGGNEQFF

CDR3 length: 16
clone size: .
V gene: TRBV7-3
CDR3 protein: CASSVVQGQGNEKLFF

CDR3 length: 15
clone size: .
V gene: TRBV4-2
CDR3 protein: CASSQDGGRTYGYTF

CDR3 length: 12
clone size: .
V gene: TRBV29-1
CDR3 protein: CSVEDRGETQYF

CDR3 length: 14
clone size: .
V gene: TRBV19
CDR3 protein: CATSAGQGAGELFF

CDR3 length: 14
clone size: few
V gene: TRBV4-3
CDR3 protein: CASSQDQVDRKAFF

CDR3 length: 16
clone size: .
V gene: TRBV3-1/TRBV3-2
CDR3 protein: CASSQEPSGGREKLFF

CDR3 length: 15
clone size: .
V gene: TRBV11-2
CDR3 protein: CASSLLGQGSYEQYF

CDR3 length: 15
clone size: .
V gene: TRBV6-2/TRBV6-3
CDR3 protein: CASSYSVAAGTEAFF

CDR3 length: 12
clone size: .
V gene: TRBV19
CDR3 protein: CASRTGRSGYTF